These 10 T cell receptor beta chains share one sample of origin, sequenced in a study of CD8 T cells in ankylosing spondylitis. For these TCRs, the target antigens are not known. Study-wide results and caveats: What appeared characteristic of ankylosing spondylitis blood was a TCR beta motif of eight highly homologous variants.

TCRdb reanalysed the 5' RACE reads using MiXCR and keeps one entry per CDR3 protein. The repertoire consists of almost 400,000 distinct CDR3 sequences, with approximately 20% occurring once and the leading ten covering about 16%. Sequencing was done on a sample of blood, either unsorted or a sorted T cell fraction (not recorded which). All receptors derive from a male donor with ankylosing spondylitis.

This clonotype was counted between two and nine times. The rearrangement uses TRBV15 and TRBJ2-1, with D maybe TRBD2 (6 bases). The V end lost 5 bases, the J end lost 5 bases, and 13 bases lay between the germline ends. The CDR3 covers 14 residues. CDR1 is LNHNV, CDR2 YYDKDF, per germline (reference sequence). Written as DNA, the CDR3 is TGTGCCACCAGCTCCCGGCGGGATAACAATGAGCAGTTCTTC. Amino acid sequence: CATSSRRDNNEQFF.

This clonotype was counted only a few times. CDR3: CASRFPRSNQPQHF. DNA for the CDR3: TGTGCCAGCAGATTTCCCCGTAGCAATCAGCCCCAGCATTTT. The chain uses TRBV28 and TRBJ1-5; D remains unclear. Trimming took 6 bases from V and 0 from J, leaving 9 bases between them. The CDR3 consists of 14 residues. The germline V gene has CDR1 MDHEN and CDR2 SYDVKM. The full variable domain, rest sourced from reference TRBV28 and TRBJ1-5, is DVKVTQSSRYLVKRTGEKVFLECVQDMDHENMFWYRQDPGLGLRLIYFSYDVKMKEKGDIPEGYSVSREKKERFSLILESASTNQTSMYLCASRFPRSNQPQHFGDGTRLSIL.

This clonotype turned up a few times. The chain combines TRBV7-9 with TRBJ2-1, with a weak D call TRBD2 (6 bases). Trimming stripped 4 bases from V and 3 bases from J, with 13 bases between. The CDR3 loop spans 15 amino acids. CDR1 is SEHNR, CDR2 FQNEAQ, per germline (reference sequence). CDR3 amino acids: CASSSAAEGYNEQFF. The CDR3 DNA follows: TGTGCCAGCAGCTCCGCCGCGGAGGGCTACAATGAGCAGTTCTTC.

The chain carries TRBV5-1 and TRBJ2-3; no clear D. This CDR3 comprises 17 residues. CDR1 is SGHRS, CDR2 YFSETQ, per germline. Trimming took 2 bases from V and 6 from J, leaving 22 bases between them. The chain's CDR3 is CASSFEPSQFELDTQYF. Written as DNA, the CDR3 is TGCGCCAGCAGCTTCGAACCAAGCCAGTTTGAGCTGGATACGCAGTATTTT.

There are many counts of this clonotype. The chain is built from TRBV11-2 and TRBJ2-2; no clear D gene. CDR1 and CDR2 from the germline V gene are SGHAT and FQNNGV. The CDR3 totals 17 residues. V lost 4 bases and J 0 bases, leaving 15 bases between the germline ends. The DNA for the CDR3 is TGTGCCAGCAGCTCCCCTGGTGGGTGGGCGAACACCGGGGAGCTGTTTTTT. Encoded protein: CASSSPGGWANTGELFF.

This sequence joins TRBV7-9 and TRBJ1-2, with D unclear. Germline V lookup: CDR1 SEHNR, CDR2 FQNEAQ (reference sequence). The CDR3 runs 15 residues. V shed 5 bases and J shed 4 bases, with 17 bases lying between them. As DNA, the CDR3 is TGTGCCAGCAGCCCAACACGTGTACGGGGCTATGGCTACACCTTC. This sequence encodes CASSPTRVRGYGYTF.

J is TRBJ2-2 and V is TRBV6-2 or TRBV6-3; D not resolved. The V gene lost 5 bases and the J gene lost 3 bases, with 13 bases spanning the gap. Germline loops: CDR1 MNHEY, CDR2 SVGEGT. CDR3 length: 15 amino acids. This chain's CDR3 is CASSSEPRDTGELFF. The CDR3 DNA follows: TGTGCCAGCAGTAGTGAGCCTAGGGACACCGGGGAGCTGTTTTTT.

CDR3 in amino acids: CATSARDTQYF. The CDR3 region has the DNA TGTGCCACCAGTGCTCGAGATACGCAGTATTTT. This rearrangement joins TRBV24-1 to TRBJ2-3; D remains ambiguous. Per germline, CDR1 KGHDR and CDR2 SFDVKD. This CDR3 is 11 amino acids long. V was pared by 5 bases and J by 5 bases, with 4 bases between.

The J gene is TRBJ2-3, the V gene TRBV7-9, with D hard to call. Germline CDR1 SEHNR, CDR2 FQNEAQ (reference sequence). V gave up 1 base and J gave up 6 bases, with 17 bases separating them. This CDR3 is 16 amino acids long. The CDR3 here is CASSLGVFLPRDTQYF. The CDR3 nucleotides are TGTGCCAGCAGCTTAGGGGTTTTCCTTCCGCGGGATACGCAGTATTTT.

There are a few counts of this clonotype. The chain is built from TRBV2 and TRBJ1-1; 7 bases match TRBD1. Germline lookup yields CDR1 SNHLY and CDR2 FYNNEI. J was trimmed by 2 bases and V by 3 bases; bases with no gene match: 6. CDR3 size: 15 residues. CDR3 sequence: CASSERGQPNTEAFF. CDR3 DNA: TGTGCCAGCAGTGAGCGGGGACAGCCAAACACTGAAGCTTTCTTT.